These T cell receptor beta chains were read from a single sample in a study of cytomegalovirus exposure and HLA in healthy donors. Using immunoSEQ multiplex PCR, the repertoire was profiled, and TCRdb retains in-frame clones only, with some absent. The sample consists of around 140,000 clones, around 77% of them appearing once. Sequences were obtained from PBMCs. The source is a woman in her sixties or seventies in good health and CMV-seronegative. The CDR3 runs from the conserved cysteine through the conserved F or W. Fields, in order: D gene, J gene, clone size, V gene, CDR3 protein, CDR3 DNA. D genes are given only for firm matches. The size of a clone is reported for some rows only, either as once, few or many, or as a class for expanded clones.

TRBD2	TRBJ2-1	NA	TRBV5-1	CASSRGRERAEQFF	TGCGCCAGCAGTCGAGGGAGGGAGAGGGCTGAGCAGTTCTTC
TRBD1	TRBJ2-6	NA	TRBV5-1	CASSPSGTGAAGANVLTF	TGCGCCAGCAGCCCTTCGGGGACAGGGGCGGCTGGGGCCAACGTCCTGACTTTC
NA	TRBJ1-1	NA	TRBV5-1	CASSGQGPTEAFF	TGCGCCAGCAGCGGTCAGGGTCCCACTGAAGCTTTCTTT
NA	TRBJ1-4	NA	TRBV5-1	CASSLGGATNEKLFF	TGCGCCAGCAGCTTGGGGGGGGCAACTAATGAAAAACTGTTTTTT
NA	TRBJ1-1	NA	TRBV5-1	CASSKDSVNTEAFF	TGCGCCAGCAGCAAGGACAGTGTGAACACTGAAGCTTTCTTT
NA	TRBJ2-2	NA	TRBV30	CAWSLQPTGELFF	TGTGCCTGGAGTTTACAGCCCACCGGGGAGCTGTTTTTT
NA	TRBJ1-2	NA	TRBV6-1	CASSSDRLGWGYTF	TGTGCCAGCAGTTCCGACAGGCTCGGTTGGGGCTACACCTTC
NA	TRBJ2-7	NA	TRBV28	CASSLGSQAPSYEQYF	TGTGCCAGCAGTTTAGGGTCACAGGCCCCGTCTTACGAGCAGTACTTC
TRBD2	TRBJ2-1	NA	TRBV10-1	CASSEYETSGFVEQFF	TGCGCCAGCAGTGAGTATGAGACTAGCGGGTTCGTTGAGCAGTTCTTC
TRBD1	TRBJ1-2	NA	TRBV7-3	CASSSRDRGFGDGYTF	TGTGCCAGCAGCTCCCGGGACAGGGGTTTTGGAGATGGCTACACCTTC
TRBD1	TRBJ2-5	NA	TRBV9	CASSAGTVLGEQYF	TGTGCCAGCAGCGCGGGGACAGTTTTGGGGGAGCAGTACTTC
NA	TRBJ2-7	NA	TRBV10-3	CAISESPLRGYEQYF	TGTGCCATCAGTGAGTCTCCTTTGCGGGGCTACGAGCAGTACTTC
NA	TRBJ2-7	NA	TRBV29-1	CSVSHRYEQYF	TGCAGCGTTTCCCATCGGTACGAGCAGTACTTC
NA	TRBJ2-7	NA	TRBV10-3	CAISDRGYEQYF	TGTGCCATCAGTGACAGGGGCTACGAGCAGTACTTC
TRBD1	TRBJ1-2	NA	TRBV11-1	CASSLGQGLKSHGYTF	TGTGCCAGCAGCCTGGGACAGGGGTTAAAAAGCCATGGCTACACCTTC
TRBD2	TRBJ2-1	NA	TRBV2	CASRTGTSGGYYNEQFF	TGTGCCAGCAGGACAGGGACTAGCGGGGGATATTACAATGAGCAGTTCTTC
TRBD2	TRBJ2-5	NA	TRBV7-3	CASSPTSGAFETQYF	TGTGCCAGCAGCCCGACTAGCGGGGCCTTTGAGACCCAGTACTTC
NA	TRBJ2-7	NA	TRBV27	CASSSWGRDSYEQYF	TGTGCCAGCAGCTCCTGGGGGCGCGACTCCTACGAGCAGTACTTC
TRBD1	TRBJ2-5	NA	TRBV29-1	CSTPGGGGETQYF	TGCAGCACCCCAGGGGGTGGGGGAGAGACCCAGTACTTC
TRBD2	TRBJ2-7	few	TRBV7-9	CASSPGLASSYEQYF	TGTGCCAGCAGCCCTGGACTAGCCAGCTCCTACGAGCAGTACTTC
NA	TRBJ1-2	once	TRBV4-2	CASSQPERGYTF	TGTGCCAGCAGCCAACCGGAGAGAGGCTACACCTTC
NA	TRBJ1-5	NA	TRBV6-1	CASMGGSNQPQHF	TGTGCCAGCATGGGGGGTAGCAATCAGCCCCAGCATTTT
NA	TRBJ2-3	NA	TRBV6-5	CASSWEASSTDTQYF	TGTGCCAGCAGTTGGGAGGCCTCTAGCACAGATACGCAGTATTTT
NA	TRBJ2-7	NA	TRBV25-1	CASSEYETLAYEQYF	TGTGCCAGCAGTGAATATGAGACACTAGCCTACGAGCAGTACTTC
NA	TRBJ2-7	NA	TRBV4-2	CASSQDRDTYEQYF	TGTGCCAGCAGCCAAGACCGGGACACCTACGAGCAGTACTTC
TRBD1	TRBJ2-2	NA	TRBV7-3	CASSSLGQGGTGELFF	TGTGCCAGCAGCTCTCTGGGACAGGGGGGCACCGGGGAGCTGTTTTTT
NA	TRBJ1-2	NA	TRBV5-1	CASSLVTGQVGYTF	TGCGCCAGCAGCTTGGTTACAGGGCAGGTTGGCTACACCTTC
TRBD2	TRBJ2-7	NA	TRBV28	CASRLIAGGREQYF	TGTGCCAGCAGACTTATAGCGGGCGGACGGGAGCAGTACTTC
TRBD1	TRBJ2-5	NA	TRBV29-1	CSVEAGTGLYQETQYF	TGCAGCGTTGAGGCAGGGACAGGGTTGTATCAAGAGACCCAGTACTTC
TRBD1	TRBJ2-2	NA	TRBV9	CASSPRGGDRGTGELFF	TGTGCCAGCAGCCCCAGGGGGGGGGACAGGGGCACCGGGGAGCTGTTTTTT
NA	TRBJ1-4	NA	TRBV2	CASSVSTITNEKLFF	TGTGCCAGCAGTGTGTCTACCATAACTAATGAAAAACTGTTTTTT
TRBD2	TRBJ2-3	few	TRBV4-2	CASSPVPLAGTFTDTQYF	TGTGCCAGCAGCCCAGTGCCCCTAGCGGGAACTTTCACAGATACGCAGTATTTT
TRBD2	TRBJ2-1	NA	TRBV9	CASSPRTSLNEQFF	TGTGCCAGCAGCCCGCGGACTAGCCTCAATGAGCAGTTCTTC
NA	TRBJ2-7	NA	TRBV25-1	CASSDARGGQSMQQYF	TGTGCCAGCAGTGACGCCCGAGGGGGACAAAGTATGCAGCAGTACTTC
TRBD1	TRBJ1-6	NA	TRBV14	CASSQEGTGGWNSPLHF	TGTGCCAGCAGCCAAGAGGGGACAGGGGGTTGGAATTCACCCCTCCACTTT
NA	TRBJ2-5	NA	TRBV30	CAWSGREETQYF	TGTGCCTGGAGTGGCAGGGAAGAGACCCAGTACTTC
NA	TRBJ1-5	NA	TRBV10-1	CASSETGNQPQHF	TGCGCCAGCAGTGAGACCGGGAATCAGCCCCAGCATTTT
TRBD2	TRBJ2-1	NA	TRBV11-3	CASSFGAGVPYNEQFF	TGTGCCAGCAGCTTTGGGGCGGGGGTCCCCTACAATGAGCAGTTCTTC
NA	TRBJ1-2	few	TRBV13	CASSPGQPTNYGYTF	TGTGCCAGCAGCCCTGGACAGCCTACTAACTATGGCTACACCTTC
NA	TRBJ1-2	NA	TRBV20-1	CSAPLGYGYTF	TGCAGTGCTCCCCTCGGCTATGGCTACACCTTC
TRBD1	TRBJ2-7	NA	TRBV6-1	CASRTGTGGYEQYF	TGTGCCAGCAGGACCGGGACAGGGGGCTACGAGCAGTACTTC
NA	TRBJ1-4	NA	TRBV25-1	CASSEYIHTAGNEKLFF	TGTGCCAGCAGTGAATATATTCACACAGCCGGAAATGAAAAACTGTTTTTT
TRBD1	TRBJ1-1	few	TRBV6-1	CASRQGLNTEAFF	TGTGCCAGCAGACAGGGGTTGAACACTGAAGCTTTCTTT
NA	TRBJ1-1	NA	TRBV6-1	CASSEGGAGDTEAFF	TGTGCCAGCAGTGAAGGCGGAGCGGGGGACACCGAAGCTTTCTTT
TRBD1	TRBJ2-5	NA	TRBV7-3	CASSLGGTGSETQYF	TGTGCCAGCAGCTTAGGGGGGACAGGATCAGAGACCCAGTACTTC
NA	TRBJ1-2	NA	TRBV6-6	CASSPRTSLNSGYTF	TGTGCCAGCAGTCCGCGTACGAGCCTAAACAGTGGCTACACCTTC
TRBD1	TRBJ2-7	NA	TRBV6-5	CASSYSAGGPYEQYF	TGTGCCAGCAGTTACTCGGCAGGGGGTCCCTACGAGCAGTACTTC
TRBD1	TRBJ2-3	NA	TRBV19	CASTNRGQGAADTQYF	TGTGCCAGTACCAATAGGGGACAGGGGGCCGCAGATACGCAGTATTTT
TRBD1	TRBJ1-1	NA	TRBV29-1	CSVEWGTAAEAFF	TGCAGCGTTGAATGGGGGACAGCCGCTGAAGCTTTCTTT
NA	TRBJ2-5	NA	TRBV5-1	CASSPQGRRQETQYF	TGCGCCAGCAGCCCCCAGGGGCGGCGGCAAGAGACCCAGTACTTC
TRBD1	TRBJ1-2	NA	TRBV27	CASTQSGQAKDGYTF	TGTGCCAGCACCCAATCAGGACAGGCGAAAGATGGCTACACCTTC
TRBD1	TRBJ2-7	NA	TRBV7-9	CASSSIAPDRGPFRYEQYF	TGTGCCAGCAGCTCAATCGCCCCAGACAGGGGGCCTTTTAGATACGAGCAGTACTTC
NA	TRBJ1-6	NA	TRBV11-2	CASRGERGVSYNSPLHF	TGTGCCAGCAGGGGGGAGCGGGGCGTCTCCTATAATTCACCCCTCCACTTT
NA	TRBJ1-1	NA	TRBV5-6	CASRPTGMQNTEAFF	TGTGCCAGCAGACCCACAGGGATGCAGAACACTGAAGCTTTCTTT
TRBD1	TRBJ1-6	NA	TRBV18	CASSPTGENSPLHF	TGTGCCAGCTCACCGACAGGGGAGAATTCACCCCTCCACTTT
TRBD1	TRBJ2-3	once	TRBV13	CASSLGRGQTPYGAQYF	TGTGCCAGCAGCTTAGGAAGGGGACAGACCCCTTACGGTGCGCAGTATTTT
TRBD1	TRBJ2-3	NA	TRBV7-9	CASSSQGVRSTDTQYF	TGTGCCAGCAGTTCGCAGGGGGTCAGGAGCACAGATACGCAGTATTTT
NA	TRBJ2-5	NA	TRBV7-3	CASSPGQLGVAQYF	TGTGCCAGCAGCCCAGGACAGTTGGGGGTAGCCCAGTACTTC